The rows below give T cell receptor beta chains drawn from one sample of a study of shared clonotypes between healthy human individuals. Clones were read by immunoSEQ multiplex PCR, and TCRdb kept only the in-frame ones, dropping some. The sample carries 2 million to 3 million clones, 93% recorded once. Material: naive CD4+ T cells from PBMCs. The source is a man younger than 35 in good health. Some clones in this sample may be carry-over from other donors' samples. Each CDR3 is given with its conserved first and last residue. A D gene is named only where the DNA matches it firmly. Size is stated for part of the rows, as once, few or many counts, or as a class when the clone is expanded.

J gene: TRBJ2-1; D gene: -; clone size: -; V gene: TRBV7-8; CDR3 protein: CASLEYPSSRGQFF; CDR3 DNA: TGTGCCAGCCTTGAGTATCCTAGCTCGCGGGGGCAGTTCTTC
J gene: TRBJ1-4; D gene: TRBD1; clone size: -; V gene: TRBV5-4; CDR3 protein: CASSLRRQGDEKLFF; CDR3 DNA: TGTGCCAGCAGCTTGCGGCGACAGGGGGATGAAAAACTGTTTTTT
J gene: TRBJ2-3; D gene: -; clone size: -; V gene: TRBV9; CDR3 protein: CASSVGEGLGTDTQYF; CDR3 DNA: TGTGCCAGCAGCGTCGGGGAAGGGCTGGGCACAGATACGCAGTATTTT
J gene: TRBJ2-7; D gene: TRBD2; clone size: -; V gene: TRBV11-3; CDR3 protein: CASSPIAGEQYF; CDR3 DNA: TGTGCCAGCAGCCCAATAGCGGGGGAGCAGTACTTC
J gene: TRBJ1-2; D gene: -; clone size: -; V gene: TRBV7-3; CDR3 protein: CASSLSPEGGYTF; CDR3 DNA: TGTGCCAGCAGCTTAAGCCCGGAGGGTGGCTACACCTTC
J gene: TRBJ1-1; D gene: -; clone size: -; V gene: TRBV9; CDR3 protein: CASSVATGMNTEAFF; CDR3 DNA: TGTGCCAGCAGCGTAGCAACAGGAATGAACACTGAAGCTTTCTTT
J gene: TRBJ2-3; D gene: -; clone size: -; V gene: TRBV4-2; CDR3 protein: CASSQEEGVWTDTQYF; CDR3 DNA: TGTGCCAGCAGCCAAGAAGAGGGGGTTTGGACAGATACGCAGTATTTT
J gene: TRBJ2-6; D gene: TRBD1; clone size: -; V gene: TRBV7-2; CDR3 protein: CASSRQGAAGANVLTF; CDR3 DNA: TGTGCCAGCAGCAGACAGGGGGCAGCTGGGGCCAACGTCCTGACTTTC
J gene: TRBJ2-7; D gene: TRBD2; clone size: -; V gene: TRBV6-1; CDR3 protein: CASSENFWGRASDEQYF; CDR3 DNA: TGTGCCAGCAGTGAAAATTTCTGGGGGAGGGCCTCAGACGAGCAGTACTTC
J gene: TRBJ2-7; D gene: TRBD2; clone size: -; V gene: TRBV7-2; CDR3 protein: CASSLSGRGDEQYF; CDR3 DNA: TGTGCCAGCAGCTTAAGCGGGAGAGGGGACGAGCAGTACTTC
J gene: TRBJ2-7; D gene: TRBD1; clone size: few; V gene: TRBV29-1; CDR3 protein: CSAYSERGPYEQYF; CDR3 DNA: TGCAGCGCTTATTCGGAAAGGGGGCCCTACGAGCAGTACTTC
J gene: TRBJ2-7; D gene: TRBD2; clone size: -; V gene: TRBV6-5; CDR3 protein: CASSYRLAGVKQYF; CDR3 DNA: TGTGCCAGCAGTTATAGGCTAGCGGGAGTGAAGCAGTACTTC
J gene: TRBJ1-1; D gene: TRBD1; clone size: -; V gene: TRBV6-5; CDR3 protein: CASSSTRTGANTEAFF; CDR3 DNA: TGTGCCAGCAGTTCAACCCGGACAGGTGCGAACACTGAAGCTTTCTTT
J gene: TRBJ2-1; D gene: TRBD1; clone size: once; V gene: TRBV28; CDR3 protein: CASNRDSAYNEQFF; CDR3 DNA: TGTGCCAGCAATCGGGACAGTGCCTACAATGAGCAGTTCTTC
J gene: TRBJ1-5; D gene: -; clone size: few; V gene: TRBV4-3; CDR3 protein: CASSQDGGQPQHF; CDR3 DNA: TGCGCCAGCAGCCAAGATGGGGGCCAGCCCCAGCATTTT
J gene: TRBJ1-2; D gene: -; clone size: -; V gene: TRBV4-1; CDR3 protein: CASSSAQMVRSNYGYTF; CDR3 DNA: TGCGCCAGCAGCTCCGCGCAGATGGTAAGGTCTAACTATGGCTACACCTTC
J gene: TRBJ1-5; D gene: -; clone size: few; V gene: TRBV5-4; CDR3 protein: CASSLDVQQPQHF; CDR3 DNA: TGTGCCAGCAGCTTGGACGTACAGCAGCCCCAGCATTTT
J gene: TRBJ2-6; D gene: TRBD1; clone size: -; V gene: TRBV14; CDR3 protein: CASSQYIYRGPGANVLTF; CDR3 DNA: TGTGCCAGCAGCCAGTATATCTACAGGGGTCCTGGGGCCAACGTCCTGACTTTC
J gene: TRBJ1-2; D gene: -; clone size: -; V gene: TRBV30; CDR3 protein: CAWSVLTGRDGYTF; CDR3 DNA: TGTGCCTGGAGTGTACTTACAGGGAGGGATGGCTACACCTTC
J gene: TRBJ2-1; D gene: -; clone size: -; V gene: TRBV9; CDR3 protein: CASSVGGLYNEQFF; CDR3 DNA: TGTGCCAGCAGCGTAGGGGGCTTGTACAATGAGCAGTTCTTC
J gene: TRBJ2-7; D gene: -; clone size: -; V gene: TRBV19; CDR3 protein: CASSIARAGPVTQSSYEQYF; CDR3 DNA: TGTGCCAGTAGTATAGCACGGGCGGGACCGGTCACCCAATCCTCCTACGAGCAGTACTTC
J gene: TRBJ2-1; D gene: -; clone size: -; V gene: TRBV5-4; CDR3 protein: CASSQPTGREFF; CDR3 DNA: TGTGCCAGCAGTCAACCAACAGGGAGGGAGTTCTTC
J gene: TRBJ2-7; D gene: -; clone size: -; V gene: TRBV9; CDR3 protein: CASSVGGRQGYEQYF; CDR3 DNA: TGTGCCAGCAGCGTAGGAGGTAGGCAGGGCTACGAGCAGTACTTC
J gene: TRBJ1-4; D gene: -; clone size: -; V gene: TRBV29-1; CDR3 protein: CSVVWGEKLFF; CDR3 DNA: TGCAGCGTTGTATGGGGTGAAAAACTGTTTTTT
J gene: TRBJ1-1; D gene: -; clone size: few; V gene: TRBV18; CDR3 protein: CASSPEGNTEAFF; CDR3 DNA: TGTGCCAGCTCGCCGGAAGGGAACACTGAAGCTTTCTTT
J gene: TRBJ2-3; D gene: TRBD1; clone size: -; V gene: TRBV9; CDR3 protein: CASSVEVSGTGSATQYF; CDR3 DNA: TGTGCCAGCAGCGTAGAGGTTTCCGGGACAGGGTCGGCTACGCAGTATTTT
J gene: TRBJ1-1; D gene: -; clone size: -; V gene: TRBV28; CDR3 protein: CASSLSPGGTEAFF; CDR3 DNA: TGTGCCAGCAGTTTATCGCCAGGAGGCACTGAAGCTTTCTTT
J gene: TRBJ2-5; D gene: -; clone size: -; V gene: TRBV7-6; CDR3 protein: CASSLTSGGGGETQYF; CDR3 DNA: TGTGCCAGCAGCTTGACCTCTGGAGGGGGCGGAGAGACCCAGTACTTC
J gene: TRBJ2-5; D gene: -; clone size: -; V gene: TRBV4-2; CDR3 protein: CASSQAHDHYQETQYF; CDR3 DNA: TGTGCCAGCAGCCAAGCTCACGACCACTACCAAGAGACCCAGTACTTC
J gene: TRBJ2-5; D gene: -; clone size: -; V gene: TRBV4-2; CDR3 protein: CASSQGSGQETQYF; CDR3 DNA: TGTGCCAGCAGCCAAGGGTCAGGACAAGAGACCCAGTACTTC
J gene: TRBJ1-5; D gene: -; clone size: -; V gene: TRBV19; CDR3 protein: CASSKGRAPSNQPQHF; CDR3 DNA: TGTGCCAGTAGTAAAGGGCGGGCCCCGAGCAATCAGCCCCAGCATTTT
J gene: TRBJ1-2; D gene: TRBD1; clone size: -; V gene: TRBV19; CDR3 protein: CASSRGQGAGYGYTF; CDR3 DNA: TGTGCCAGTAGTCGGGGACAGGGAGCTGGCTATGGCTACACCTTC
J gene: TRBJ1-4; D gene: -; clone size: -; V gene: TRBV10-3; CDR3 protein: CAISESSGERGEKLFF; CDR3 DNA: TGTGCCATCAGTGAGTCGAGCGGGGAGAGGGGTGAAAAACTGTTTTTT
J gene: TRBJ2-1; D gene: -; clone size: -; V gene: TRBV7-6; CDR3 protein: CASSPSGGYNEQFF; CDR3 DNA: TGTGCCAGCAGCCCCTCAGGGGGGTACAATGAGCAGTTCTTC
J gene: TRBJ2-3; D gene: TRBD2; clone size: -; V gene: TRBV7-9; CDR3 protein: CASGGPGLEATDTQYF; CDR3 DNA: TGTGCCAGCGGGGGACCGGGACTAGAGGCCACAGATACGCAGTATTTT
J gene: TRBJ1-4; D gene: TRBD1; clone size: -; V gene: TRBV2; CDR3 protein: CASGRDRADEKLFF; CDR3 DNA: TGTGCCAGCGGCCGGGACAGGGCTGATGAAAAACTGTTTTTT
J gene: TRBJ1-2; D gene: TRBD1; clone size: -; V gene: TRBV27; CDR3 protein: CASRGQGEGYTF; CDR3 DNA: TGTGCCAGCAGGGGACAGGGCGAAGGCTACACCTTC
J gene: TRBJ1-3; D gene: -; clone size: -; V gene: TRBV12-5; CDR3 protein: CASGPTPTDGGGNTIYF; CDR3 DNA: TGTGCTAGTGGTCCCACCCCGACAGACGGTGGTGGAAACACCATATATTTT
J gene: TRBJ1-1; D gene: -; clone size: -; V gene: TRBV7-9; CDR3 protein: CASSQDSEAFF; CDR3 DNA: TGTGCCAGCAGCCAGGACAGTGAAGCTTTCTTT
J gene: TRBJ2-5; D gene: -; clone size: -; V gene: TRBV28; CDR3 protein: CASSLGQWRETQYF; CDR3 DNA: TGTGCCAGCAGTCTAGGGCAGTGGCGAGAGACCCAGTACTTC
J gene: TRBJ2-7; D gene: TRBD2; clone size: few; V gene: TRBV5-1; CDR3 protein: CASSLVLAGTSYEQYF; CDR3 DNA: TGCGCCAGCAGCTTGGTTCTAGCGGGGACCTCCTACGAGCAGTACTTC
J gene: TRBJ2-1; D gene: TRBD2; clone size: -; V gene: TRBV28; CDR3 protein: CASSSRTRVSSEQFF; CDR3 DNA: TGTGCCAGCAGTAGCCGGACTAGAGTGTCTTCTGAGCAGTTCTTC
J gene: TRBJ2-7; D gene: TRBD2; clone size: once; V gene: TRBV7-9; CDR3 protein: CASSLSPGGARSYEQYF; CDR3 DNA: TGTGCCAGCAGCTTAAGTCCGGGAGGGGCGAGATCCTACGAGCAGTACTTC
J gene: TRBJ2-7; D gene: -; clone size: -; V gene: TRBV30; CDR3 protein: CAWREWRKAREQYF; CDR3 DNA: TGTGCCTGGAGGGAATGGAGGAAAGCGAGGGAGCAGTACTTC
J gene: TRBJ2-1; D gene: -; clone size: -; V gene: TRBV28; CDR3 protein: CASQKQGSYNEQFF; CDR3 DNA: TGTGCCAGCCAAAAGCAAGGGTCCTACAATGAGCAGTTCTTC
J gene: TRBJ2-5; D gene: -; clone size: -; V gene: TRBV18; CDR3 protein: CASSPWAVETQYF; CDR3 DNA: TGTGCCAGCTCACCGTGGGCAGTTGAGACCCAGTACTTC
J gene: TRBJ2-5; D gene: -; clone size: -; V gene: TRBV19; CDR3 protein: CASSIMLLGGETQYF; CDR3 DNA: TGTGCCAGTAGTATAATGCTTCTCGGGGGAGAGACCCAGTACTTC
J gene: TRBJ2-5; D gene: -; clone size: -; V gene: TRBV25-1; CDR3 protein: CASRRGQETQYF; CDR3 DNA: TGTGCCAGCAGACGGGGGCAAGAGACCCAGTACTTC
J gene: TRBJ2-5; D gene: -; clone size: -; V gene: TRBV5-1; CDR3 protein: CASGRTGHYQETQYF; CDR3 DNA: TGCGCCAGCGGACGAACAGGGCATTACCAAGAGACCCAGTACTTC
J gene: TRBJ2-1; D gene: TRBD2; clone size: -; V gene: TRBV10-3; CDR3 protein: CAIRQAGSSYNEQFF; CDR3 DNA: TGTGCCATCCGTCAAGCGGGGAGCTCCTACAATGAGCAGTTCTTC
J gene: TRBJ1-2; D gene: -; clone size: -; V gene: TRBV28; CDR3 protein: CASSSPDGYTF; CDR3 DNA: TGTGCCAGCAGTTCCCCTGATGGCTACACCTTC
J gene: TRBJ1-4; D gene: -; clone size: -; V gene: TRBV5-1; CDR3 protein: CASSGGTSGEKLFF; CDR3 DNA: TGCGCCAGCAGCGGAGGGACATCCGGGGAAAAACTGTTTTTT
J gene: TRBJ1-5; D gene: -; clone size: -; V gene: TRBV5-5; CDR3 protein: CASSLGAQQGYQPQHF; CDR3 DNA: TGTGCCAGCAGCTTGGGGGCTCAACAGGGTTACCAGCCCCAGCATTTT
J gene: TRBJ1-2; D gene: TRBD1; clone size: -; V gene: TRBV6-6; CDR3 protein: CASSYPGGLYGYTF; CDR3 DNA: TGTGCCAGCAGTTACCCAGGGGGCCTCTATGGCTACACCTTC
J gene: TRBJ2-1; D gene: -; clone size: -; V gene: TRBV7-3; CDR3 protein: CASSPGGNEQFF; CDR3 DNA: TGTGCCAGCAGCCCTGGGGGCAATGAGCAGTTCTTC
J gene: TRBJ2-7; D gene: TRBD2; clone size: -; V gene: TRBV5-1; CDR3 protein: CASTRLAGGNYEQYF; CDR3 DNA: TGCGCCAGCACCCGACTAGCGGGAGGTAACTACGAGCAGTACTTC
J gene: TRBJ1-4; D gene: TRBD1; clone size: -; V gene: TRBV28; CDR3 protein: CASSPGDRNEKLFF; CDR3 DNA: TGTGCCAGCAGTCCTGGGGACAGGAATGAAAAACTGTTTTTT